The clone carrying this T cell receptor (beta chain) was counted ten times or more. In germline, CDR1 is SGHTA, CDR2 FQGNSA. Trimming took off 4 bases at V and 6 bases at J, with 13 bases between the two ends. CDR3 length: 15 residues. RNA transcripts provided the source from which TCR beta CDR3 regions were amplified. HTBI primers were the set used in a first-round RT-PCR of the TCR CDR3. MiXCR was run by TCRdb on the multiplex PCR reads, yielding one entry per CDR3 protein. Among hundreds of thousands of distinct CDR3 sequences listed, 35% to 45% were seen once. The sample is drawn from a study of T cells in Graves' hyperthyroidism and ophthalmopathy.

The sample taken for sequencing was blood. The TCR sequence derives from a man younger than 35 with Graves' hyperthyroidism. The chain employs TRBV7-2 and TRBJ1-6, with D possibly being TRBD1 (6 bases). The CDR3 sequence: CASSYLDRSNSPLHF. In nucleotides, the CDR3 is TGTGCCAGCAGCTATCTCGACAGGTCTAATTCACCCCTCCACTTT.